This note documents a single T cell receptor (beta chain) sequence. The time point here: baseline pretreatment blood. Regarding treatment: 15 Gy SBRT to primary tumor, nephrectomy 4 weeks later. This record belongs to a study of radiation and T cells in renal cell carcinoma. The V and J ends lost 6 bases and 3 bases, in that order; junction bases with no gene match: 2. The CDR3 covers 12 residues. CDR1 is SNHLY, CDR2 FYNNEI, per germline. Here immunoSEQ multiplex PCR was the method, and the copy in TCRdb shows in-frame clones only, minus some. The table has roughly 150,000 clones, roughly nine tenths seen once.

The sample in question was blood, obtained from a patient whose treatment included radiotherapy and nephrectomy. The clonotype was recovered from an older woman with renal cell carcinoma. The V call is TRBV2, the J call TRBJ2-7, with 7 bases that match TRBD1. CDR3: CASRRDSYEQYF. DNA for the CDR3: TGTGCCAGCAGGAGGGACAGCTACGAGCAGTACTTC.